What follows are 5 T cell receptor beta chains derived from one specimen sequenced in a study of regulatory T cells in long-lasting Graves disease. The time point is: newly diagnosed GD, antithyroid drugs for less than 3 months. From RNA extracted from PBMCs, the TCR library was made. Researchers made TCR beta libraries by using iRepertoire HTBI primers and running Arm-PCR on CDR3 regions. TCRdb passed the multiplex PCR reads through MiXCR, listing each CDR3 protein once. Of under 800,000 distinct CDR3 sequences listed, 15% to 20% were seen once; the top ten hold 18%. The same sample was also studied in work on T cells in Graves' hyperthyroidism and ophthalmopathy.

Here the sequenced sample was peripheral blood mononuclear cells (PBMCs), taken at new diagnosis, from a patient treated with antithyroid drugs. The receptors stem from a woman in her 30s with Graves disease.

CDR3 protein: CASSEALGGRARSEQFF. The DNA for the CDR3 is TGTGCCAGCAGTGAAGCGTTAGGCGGGAGGGCCCGGAGTGAGCAGTTCTTC. The V gene is TRBV6-1, the J gene TRBJ2-1; TRBD2 aligns across 9 bases. Germline V gene lookup returns CDR1 MNHNS and CDR2 SASEGT. This CDR3 has 17 amino acids. The ends lost 0 bases at V and 9 bases at J; junction bases unmatched: 12.

This clonotype was seen repeatedly, ten times or more. This chain links TRBV12-3 or TRBV12-4 with TRBJ2-7; either TRBD1 or TRBD2 may fit D (5 bases each). The CDR3 contains 14 residues. Trimming removed 5 bases at V and 2 bases at J, with 13 bases between. DNA of the CDR3: TGTGCCAGCAGTGGGTTGGGGGACCCCTACGAGCAGTACTTC. It codes for CASSGLGDPYEQYF.

This chain uses TRBV12-3 or TRBV12-4 with TRBJ2-7, with D possibly being TRBD2 (6 bases). V was trimmed by 0 bases and J by 2 bases, leaving 11 bases between them. CDR3 size: 15 residues. The CDR3 spells CASSLAGGETYEQYF. DNA of the CDR3: TGTGCCAGCAGTTTAGCGGGAGGCGAGACCTACGAGCAGTACTTC.

Details on this clonotype: It is unclear where the CDR3 begins or ends on the DNA, so no DNA is shown, and the CDR3 is as TCRdb lists it. The chain combines TRBV6-2 or TRBV6-3 with TRBJ1-5. Germline loops: CDR1 MNHEY, CDR2 SVGEGT. The CDR3 is 22 residues long, ends included. The CDR3 loop reads CASKGGSSSYEQYFGPGQPQHF.

This clonotype has a handful of counts. The V gene is TRBV7-2, the J gene TRBJ1-4, with D uncertain. V lost 3 bases, J lost 8 bases, and 13 bases lay in between. The CDR3 is made up of 14 amino acids. Germline CDR1 is SGHTA and CDR2 is FQGNSA. CDR3 amino acids: CASSLRALGEKLFF. The CDR3 DNA follows: TGTGCCAGCAGCTTGAGGGCGCTTGGGGAAAAACTGTTTTTT.